This TCR beta chain was identified in a study of T-cell memory formation after mild COVID-19. For the study at large: There were largely donor-specific TCR clusters. Study-level results: Certain responding clones were present in pre-infection memory, suggesting participation of cross-reactive memory. Contracting CD4+ clones lay largely in CM and EM, with CD8+ ones residing in EMRA.

The CDR3 has 13 amino acids. Germline CDR1 and CDR2: SGHTA and FQGTGA. V shed 0 bases and J shed 5 bases, with 7 bases lying between them. TCR alpha and TCR beta cDNA libraries carrying sample barcodes and UMIs came from 5'RACE with constant-segment primers. TCRdb reanalysed the 5' RACE reads using MiXCR and keeps one entry per CDR3 protein. The table shows about 420,000 distinct CDR3 sequences, with less than 25% occurring only once. This clonotype came up many times. Its antigen is unidentified. This chain connects TRBV7-3 to TRBJ2-5; unclear D gene. The sample was PBMCs or a T cell subset sorted from them (not recorded which). This sequence originates from an adult woman who had mild COVID-19 (a few samples of this study predate the infection). Cell type and time point are not known. The CDR3 bases are TGTGCCAGCAGCTTAACACTCGGCGAGACCCAGTACTTC. It is translated as CASSLTLGETQYF.